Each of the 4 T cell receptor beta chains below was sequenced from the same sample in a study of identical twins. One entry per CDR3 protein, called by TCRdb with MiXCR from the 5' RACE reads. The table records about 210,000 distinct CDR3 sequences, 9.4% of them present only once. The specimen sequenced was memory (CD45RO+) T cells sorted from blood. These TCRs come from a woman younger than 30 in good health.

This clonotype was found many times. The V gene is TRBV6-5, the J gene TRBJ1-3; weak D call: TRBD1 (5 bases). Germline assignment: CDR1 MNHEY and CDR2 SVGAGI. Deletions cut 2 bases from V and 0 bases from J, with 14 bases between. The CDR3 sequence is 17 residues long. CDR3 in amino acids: CASSYVTGLPSGNTIYF. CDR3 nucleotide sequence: TGTGCCAGCAGTTACGTTACAGGACTCCCCTCTGGAAACACCATATATTTT.

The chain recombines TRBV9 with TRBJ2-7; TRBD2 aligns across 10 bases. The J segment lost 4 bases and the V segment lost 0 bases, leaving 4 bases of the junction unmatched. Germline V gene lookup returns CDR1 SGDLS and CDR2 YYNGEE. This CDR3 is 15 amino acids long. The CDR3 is CASSVASGRAYEQYF. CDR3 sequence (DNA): TGTGCCAGCAGCGTAGCTAGCGGGAGAGCATACGAGCAGTACTTC.

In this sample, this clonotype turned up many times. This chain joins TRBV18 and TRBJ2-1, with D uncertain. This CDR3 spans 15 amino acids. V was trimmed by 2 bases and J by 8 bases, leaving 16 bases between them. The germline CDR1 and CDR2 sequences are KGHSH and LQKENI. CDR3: CASSPGLSRSDEQFF. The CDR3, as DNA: TGTGCCAGCTCACCAGGCCTATCTAGATCCGATGAGCAGTTCTTC.

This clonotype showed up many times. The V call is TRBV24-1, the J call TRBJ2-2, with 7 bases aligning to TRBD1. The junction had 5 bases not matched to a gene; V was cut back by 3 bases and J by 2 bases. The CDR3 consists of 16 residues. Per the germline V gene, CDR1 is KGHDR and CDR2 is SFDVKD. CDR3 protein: CATSDHRDSNTGELFF. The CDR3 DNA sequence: TGTGCCACCAGTGATCACCGGGACAGCAACACCGGGGAGCTGTTTTTT.